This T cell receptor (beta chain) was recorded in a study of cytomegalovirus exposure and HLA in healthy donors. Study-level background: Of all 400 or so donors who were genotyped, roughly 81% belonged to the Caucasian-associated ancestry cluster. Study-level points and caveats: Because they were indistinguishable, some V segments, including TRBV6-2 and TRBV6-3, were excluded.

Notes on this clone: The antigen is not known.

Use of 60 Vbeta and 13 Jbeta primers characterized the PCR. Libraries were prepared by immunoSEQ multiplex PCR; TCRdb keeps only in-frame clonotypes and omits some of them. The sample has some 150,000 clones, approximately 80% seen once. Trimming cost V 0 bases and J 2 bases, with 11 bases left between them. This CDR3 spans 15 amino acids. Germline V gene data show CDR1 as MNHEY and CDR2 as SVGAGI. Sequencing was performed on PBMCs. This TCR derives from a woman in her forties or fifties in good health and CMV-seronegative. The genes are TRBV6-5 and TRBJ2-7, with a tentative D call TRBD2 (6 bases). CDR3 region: CASSYSNSGTYEQYF. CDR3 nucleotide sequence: TGTGCCAGCAGTTACTCGAATAGCGGAACCTACGAGCAGTACTTC.